One and the same sample provided the 29 T cell receptor beta chains below, sequenced in a study of T cell changes during pregnancy in multiple sclerosis. The data were produced by immunoSEQ multiplex PCR, yet TCRdb's version contains in-frame clones alone and is incomplete. The sample includes about 51,000 clones, under 95% of them seen just once. Sequences were derived from CD8+ T cells from peripheral blood mononuclear cells, sampled in the second trimester of pregnancy. These receptors all stem from a female donor with multiple sclerosis, enrolled in a pregnancy study.

This sequence joins TRBV4-3 and TRBJ1-2; TRBD1 aligns across 10 bases. Germline-derived CDR1 and CDR2 are LGHNA and YSLEER. The CDR3 totals 18 residues. V was clipped by 1 base and J by 8 bases; unmatched bases: 16. CDR3 bases: TGCGCCAGCAGCCAAGTGGGGACCGGGACAGGGGAGGCCGGAGGCTACACCTTC. It yields the protein CASSQVGTGTGEAGGYTF.

V is TRBV9 and J is TRBJ2-7, with 7 bases matching TRBD1. The CDR3 is made up of 15 amino acids. J gave up 6 bases and V 8 bases, and 17 bases lay outside the gene matches. The V gene's germline CDR1 is SGDLS and CDR2 YYNGEE. DNA for the CDR3: TGTGCCAGGGGGCTTGAGGGGGCGCAACGGGTCGAGCAGTACTTC. It is translated as CARGLEGAQRVEQYF.

This chain links TRBV15 with TRBJ2-3, with D possibly TRBD2 on 5 matching bases. Looked up from germline, CDR1 is LNHNV and CDR2 is YYDKDF (reference sequence). The length of the CDR3 is 14 residues. V dropped 3 bases and J dropped 3 bases, with 10 bases sitting between them. The CDR3 protein is CATSSRGGTDTQYF. Written as DNA, the CDR3 is TGTGCCACCAGCAGCCGGGGTGGTACAGATACGCAGTATTTT.

The V call is TRBV27, the J call TRBJ1-2; TRBD1 is a possible D gene (6 bases). CDR1 is MNHEY, CDR2 SMNVEV, per germline (reference sequence). CDR3 length: 15 amino acids. Trimming took 4 bases from V and 3 from J, leaving 15 bases between them. The CDR3 region is CASSSGGGVHYGYTF. The CDR3 DNA sequence: TGTGCCAGCAGTTCTGGAGGGGGGGTGCACTATGGCTACACCTTC.

The genes are TRBV14 and TRBJ2-7, with 8 bases fitting TRBD1. The CDR3 extends over 14 amino acids. Germline-derived CDR1 and CDR2 are SGHDN and FVKESK. The V segment lost 2 bases and the J segment 2 bases; nucleotides outside the gene matches: 2. In nucleotides, the CDR3 is TGTGCCAGCAGCCAACCGGGACAGGCCTACGAGCAGTACTTC. Amino acid sequence: CASSQPGQAYEQYF. The whole variable domain, remainder taken from reference TRBV14 and TRBJ2-7, is EAGVTQFPSHSVIEKGQTVTLRCDPISGHDNLYWYRRVMGKEIKFLLHFVKESKQDESGMPNNRFLAERTGGTYSTLKVQPAELEDSGVYFCASSQPGQAYEQYFGPGTRLTVT.

To note about this clone: At one of its ends the junction is not consistent with the germline gene, which may arise from a read error. V usage is TRBV9 and J usage is TRBJ1-2; D ambiguous. The CDR3 has 14 amino acids. CDR1 and CDR2 from the germline V gene are SGDLS and YYNGEE. CDR3 nucleotides: TGTGCCAGTAGCGCATCAGAATATAACTATGGCTACACCTTC. Its translation: CASSASEYNYGYTF.

This chain connects TRBV7-9 to TRBJ2-1; TRBD2 agrees at 12 bases. CDR3 length: 14 amino acids. Germline assignment: CDR1 SEHNR and CDR2 FQNEAQ (reference sequence). The ends lost 8 bases at V and 5 bases at J; junction bases unmatched: 4. The CDR3 nucleotides read TGTGCCAGCGACCCTAGCGGGGGGGACAATGAGCAGTTCTTC. As protein: CASDPSGGDNEQFF.

CDR3 in amino acids: CASRPGTGTYEQYF. The CDR3 DNA follows: TGTGCCAGCAGACCCGGGACAGGGACCTACGAGCAGTACTTC. This chain links TRBV7-2 with TRBJ2-7; 9 positions agree with TRBD1. V lost 6 bases, J lost 2 bases, and 5 bases stayed unmatched. The CDR3 consists of 14 residues. CDR1 and CDR2 from the germline V gene are SGHTA and FQGNSA.

CDR3 nucleotides: TGTGCCAGCAGCCCTACAGGGTTGGGGGACTATGGCTACACCTTC. Translating it yields CASSPTGLGDYGYTF. The chain uses TRBV9 and TRBJ1-2; possibly TRBD1 for D (6 bases). This CDR3 region has 15 residues. Germline lookup yields CDR1 SGDLS and CDR2 YYNGEE. Between the trimmed V and J ends, which lost 4 bases and 3 bases, there was a span of 16 bases. Using reference TRBV9 and TRBJ1-2 for the parts outside the CDR3, the full variable domain is DSGVTQTPKHLITATGQRVTLRCSPRSGDLSVYWYQQSLDQGLQFLIQYYNGEERAKGNILERFSAQQFPDLHSELNLSSLELGDSALYFCASSPTGLGDYGYTFGSGTRLTVV.

The chain has TRBV7-8 and TRBJ1-4, with 7 bases matching TRBD1. The CDR3 is made up of 14 amino acids. With V trimmed by 1 base and J by 10 bases, 6 bases remained unmatched. Germline-derived CDR1 and CDR2 are SGHVS and FQNEAQ. The CDR3 DNA follows: TGTGCCAGCAGCTTAGGGACAGGTGCGGGAAAACTGTTTTTT. Its protein is CASSLGTGAGKLFF.

This clone was detected once. This sequence joins TRBV15 and TRBJ2-2, with a weak D call TRBD2 (7 bases). The CDR3 is 15 residues long. The germline gives CDR1 LNHNV, CDR2 YYDKDF (reference sequence). V was shortened by 5 bases and J by 2 bases, with 12 bases between the two germline ends. The DNA of the CDR3 is TGTGCCACCAGCGAGGGGGGGGGTAACACCGGGGAGCTGTTTTTT. Translation gives CATSEGGGNTGELFF.

The J gene is TRBJ2-7, the V gene TRBV2, with 9 bases that match TRBD1. The CDR3 is 14 amino acids. CDR1 and CDR2 (germline): SNHLY, FYNNEI. With 3 bases clipped from V and 5 bases from J, the junction kept 5 bases outside the gene matches. CDR3 loop: CASSDGTGIHEQYF. The CDR3 nucleotides are TGTGCCAGCAGTGACGGGACAGGGATCCACGAGCAGTACTTC.

For the CDR3, the DNA is TGTGCCAGCAGTGGCGTCGGACAGGGTCAAGAGACCCAGTACTTC. This gives the protein CASSGVGQGQETQYF. This chain connects TRBV27 to TRBJ2-5; 8 bases fit TRBD1. Germline values: CDR1 MNHEY, CDR2 SMNVEV (reference sequence). V dropped 5 bases and J dropped 2; count of bases not matched to a gene: 7. This CDR3 region has 15 residues.

The chain carries TRBV9 and TRBJ2-2; the match to TRBD2 covers 9 bases. This CDR3 contains 18 residues. Germline CDR1 SGDLS, CDR2 YYNGEE. V was clipped by 2 bases and J by 5 bases; unmatched bases: 13. CDR3 nucleotides: TGTGCCAGCAGCGTCCTCATTCGCGGGGGGGAAGAGACCGGGGAGCTGTTTTTT. The encoded protein is CASSVLIRGGEETGELFF.

V gene TRBV7-6 combines with J gene TRBJ2-3; 11 nucleotides line up with TRBD2. The CDR3 spans 16 residues. Germline-derived CDR1 and CDR2 are SGHVS and FNYEAQ. With 7 bases clipped from V and 0 bases from J, the junction kept 6 bases outside the gene matches. Here the CDR3 reads CASTGTSGPSTDTQYF. In DNA form, the CDR3 reads TGTGCCAGCACCGGGACTAGCGGACCTAGCACAGATACGCAGTATTTT.

Turning to this clone: One end of the junction does not line up with germline, which may come from a read error. V usage is TRBV20-1 and J usage is TRBJ1-1; weak D call: TRBD1 (5 bases). The CDR3 has 8 residues. Looked up from germline, CDR1 is DFQATT and CDR2 is SNEGSKA (reference sequence). This CDR3 reads CSASHRLF. The CDR3 nucleotides are TGCAGTGCTAGTCACAGGCTGTTT.

V and J are TRBV5-6 and TRBJ1-4; D gene unclear. The CDR3 runs to 14 residues. Germline V gene sequence: CDR1 SGHDT, CDR2 YYEEEE. V shed 0 bases and J shed 13 bases, with 16 bases lying between them. The DNA for the CDR3 is TGTGCCAGCAGCTTGGGACACCCTAATGAAGGACTGTTTTTT. Translating gives CASSLGHPNEGLFF.

The chain uses TRBV7-9 and TRBJ2-2; 8 nucleotides line up with TRBD2. This CDR3 is built from 15 residues. Germline CDR1 SEHNR, CDR2 FQNEAQ (reference sequence). Trimming cost V 2 bases and J 6 bases; bases outside gene matches: 5. The CDR3 loop is CASSLSGGPSGELFF. Written as DNA, the CDR3 is TGTGCCAGCAGCTTATCGGGGGGGCCATCCGGGGAGCTGTTTTTT.

This clone showed up just a few times. CDR3 in amino acids: CASRMTGGPTEAFF. CDR3 nucleotides: TGTGCCAGTAGAATGACAGGGGGGCCCACTGAAGCTTTCTTT. The rearrangement joins TRBV19 to TRBJ1-1; 9 bases agree with TRBD1. With 6 bases clipped from V and 4 bases from J, the junction kept 6 bases outside the gene matches. CDR1 and CDR2 (germline): LNHDA, SQIVND (reference sequence). The CDR3 runs 14 residues.

V usage is TRBV7-3 and J usage is TRBJ1-1, with a tentative D call TRBD1 (5 bases). Germline V gene lookup returns CDR1 SGHTA and CDR2 FQGTGA. Trimming took 4 bases from V and 7 from J, leaving 10 bases between them. CDR3 size: 12 residues. CDR3 coding DNA: TGTGCCAGCAGCTCCGGGGGGGGTGAAGCTTTCTTT. It encodes CASSSGGGEAFF.

The chain is built from TRBV10-3 and TRBJ2-7; D remains ambiguous. Germline assignment: CDR1 ENHRY and CDR2 SYGVKD. Between the trimmed V and J ends, which lost 2 bases and 0 bases, there was a span of 14 bases. The CDR3 is 16 amino acids. The CDR3 is CAISELTEPSSYEQYF. The CDR3 DNA is TGTGCCATCAGTGAGCTAACGGAACCTAGCTCCTACGAGCAGTACTTC.

V is TRBV19 and J is TRBJ1-1; TRBD1 matches at 7 bases. CDR1 is LNHDA, CDR2 SQIVND, per germline (reference sequence). The CDR3 contains 14 residues. The junction had 11 bases not matched to a gene; V was cut back by 7 bases and J by 6 bases. CDR3 DNA: TGTGCCAGTACCCCAGGACAGGTTAGGGCTGAAGCTTTCTTT. This gives the protein CASTPGQVRAEAFF.

The gene calls are TRBV11-2 and TRBJ2-7, with D unclear. V lost 0 bases, J lost 4 bases, and 7 bases lay in between. The CDR3 has 13 residues. Germline V lookup: CDR1 SGHAT, CDR2 FQNNGV. The CDR3 DNA is TGTGCCAGCAGCTTAGAGCTGGCTTACGAGCAGTACTTC. Protein sequence: CASSLELAYEQYF.

In this sample, this clone turned up once. The genes are TRBV5-5 and TRBJ1-5; possible D gene TRBD1, 5 bases. The V end was cut by 4 bases, the J end by 1 base, with 9 bases between. The germline gives CDR1 SGHKS, CDR2 YYEKEE (reference sequence). The CDR3 length is 14 residues. The CDR3 region has the DNA TGTGCCAGCAGCCTCGGACACAGCAATCAGCCCCAGCATTTT. Its protein product is CASSLGHSNQPQHF.

The chain couples TRBV19 to TRBJ1-1; D is perhaps TRBD1 (6 bases). V was shortened by 3 bases and J by 4 bases, with 12 bases between the two germline ends. Germline CDR1 reads LNHDA; CDR2 reads SQIVND (reference sequence). CDR3 length equals 14 residues. CDR3 loop: CASSISTGFTEAFF. Written as DNA, the CDR3 is TGTGCCAGTAGTATTTCGACAGGATTCACTGAAGCTTTCTTT.

This clone has more than one count but fewer than ten. This sequence joins TRBV6-4 and TRBJ2-2; TRBD2 matches 8 bases. After removal of 3 bases from V and 5 bases from J, the junction contained 2 bases not matched to a gene. The CDR3 is 14 amino acids. Germline V gene sequence: CDR1 MRHNA, CDR2 SNTAGT. CDR3 residues: CASSESGGTGELFF. In DNA, the CDR3 is TGTGCCAGCAGTGAATCGGGAGGGACCGGGGAGCTGTTTTTT.

The chain combines TRBV30 with TRBJ1-2; tentatively, D is TRBD1 (6 bases). The germline V gene encodes CDR1 GTSNPN and CDR2 SVGIG (reference sequence). The V end lost 8 bases, the J end lost 4 bases, and 14 bases lay between the germline ends. This CDR3 has 12 amino acids. This CDR3 is CAGEGVSYGYTF. CDR3 sequence (DNA): TGTGCCGGGGAGGGGGTTAGCTATGGCTACACCTTC.

The V call is TRBV4-1, the J call TRBJ1-1, with D uncertain. The CDR3 loop spans 15 amino acids. Deletions cut 0 bases from V and 1 base from J, with 9 bases between. Per the germline V gene, CDR1 is MGHRA and CDR2 is YSYEKL. The CDR3 nucleotides read TGCGCCAGCAGCCAAGATGTCGGAGAGAACACTGAAGCTTTCTTT. It encodes CASSQDVGENTEAFF.

The chain combines TRBV9 with TRBJ2-7; no reliable D call. The germline V gene encodes CDR1 SGDLS and CDR2 YYNGEE. The germline V and J ends were trimmed by 4 bases and 6 bases, with 20 bases remaining between them. The length of the CDR3 is 15 residues. CDR3 DNA sequence: TGTGCCAGCAGCCCAAGAGCAACAGCCACCCCCGAGCAGTACTTC. This sequence encodes CASSPRATATPEQYF.